The following is a T cell receptor (beta chain) sequence with its context. The data stem from a study of shared clonotypes between healthy human individuals. CDR3 size: 12 residues. Per germline, CDR1 MGHDK and CDR2 SYGVNS. Trimming left V 8 bases short and J 10 bases short, with 17 bases between. TCRdb's table, derived via immunoSEQ multiplex PCR, lists solely in-frame clones and lacks some. The repertoire has approximately 710,000 clones, roughly 91% of them found once; the top ten carry roughly 36%. The chain links TRBV25-1 to TRBJ2-5, with D uncertain. The sequencing sample was made of memory CD8+ T cells from PBMCs. Subset noted: CD45RO+ cells pooled with CCR7-negative TemRA cells. This TCR was recovered from a man between 18 and 29 years old in good health. Some clones in this sample may be carry-over from other donors' samples. In DNA, the CDR3 is TGTGCCAGCGCCGGCACGAGGTTGGGCCAGTACTTC. Translating it yields CASAGTRLGQYF. The whole variable domain, filled in from reference TRBV25-1 and TRBJ2-5, reads EADIYQTPRYLVIGTGKKITLECSQTMGHDKMYWYQQDPGMELHLIHYSYGVNSTEKGDLSSESTVSRIRTEHFPLTLESARPSHTSQYLCASAGTRLGQYFGPGTRLLVL.